Reported below is one TCR beta chain. The data were produced by immunoSEQ multiplex PCR, yet TCRdb's version contains in-frame clones alone and is incomplete. The repertoire consists of about 150,000 clones, with approximately 90% occurring once and the leading ten covering approximately 4%. The data were taken from a study of blood T cell repertoires in COVID-19. The CDR3 is 13 residues long. V was pared by 4 bases and J by 4 bases, with 8 bases between. Germline V gene lookup returns CDR1 MNHEY and CDR2 SVGAGI. The sample was PBMCs or T cells enriched from blood (not recorded which). This receptor was identified in a woman aged 40 to 55 who had been exposed to COVID-19. The gene calls are TRBV6-5 and TRBJ1-5, with a tentative D call TRBD1 (5 bases). The CDR3 loop reads CASSWGGNQPQHF. CDR3 sequence (DNA): TGTGCCAGCAGTTGGGGGGGAAATCAGCCCCAGCATTTT.